This T cell receptor beta chain was identified in a study of patients and donors after allogeneic stem cell transplantation. Only a few counts were recorded for this clonotype. TCRdb called the RT-PCR reads again in MiXCR, with one record for every CDR3 protein. There are approximately 200,000 distinct CDR3 sequences in the sample; 41% occur only once, and approximately 32% lies in the top ten. This CDR3 has 15 residues. Germline V gene data show CDR1 as SGHVS and CDR2 as FQNEAQ. V lost 0 bases and J 6 bases, leaving 14 bases between the germline ends. Sequencing used blood, either unsorted or a sorted T cell fraction (not recorded which). This chain joins TRBV7-8 and TRBJ1-1; no clear D. The sequence was collected from a human donor who was either an allogeneic HSCT recipient or a stem cell or donor lymphocyte infusion donor (not recorded which). It is not recorded whose cells these are; they may come from a transplant donor. The CDR3 region has the DNA TGTGCCAGCAGCTTAGCCCCCTCGGGAGTACCTGAAGCTTTCTTT. As protein: CASSLAPSGVPEAFF.